Listed below are T cell receptor beta chains from one sample, sequenced in a study of T cells in Graves' hyperthyroidism and ophthalmopathy. One entry per CDR3 protein results from TCRdb running MiXCR on the multiplex PCR reads. The sample holds 150,000 or so distinct CDR3 sequences, over 20% seen once. Input material: blood. These receptors were obtained from a woman in her forties or fifties with Graves' hyperthyroidism that later progressed to Graves' ophthalmopathy. Both conserved end residues are part of each CDR3. The D gene is left open where the match is weak. Where a row states a size, it is once, few, many or the class of an expanded clone; other rows omit it.

J: TRBJ1-5
V: TRBV29-1
size: many
D: NA
CDR3: CSARDGNQPQHF
DNA: TGCAGCGCCAGAGACGGGAATCAGCCCCAGCATTTT

J: TRBJ2-3
V: TRBV7-3
size: many
D: NA
CDR3: CASSLNREWRDTQYF
DNA: TGTGCCAGCAGCTTAAACCGGGAGTGGAGAGATACGCAGTATTTT

J: TRBJ2-3
V: TRBV9
size: NA
D: NA
CDR3: CASSPVKTSTDTQYF
DNA: TGTGCCAGCAGCCCTGTGAAGACTAGCACAGATACGCAGTATTTT

J: TRBJ1-2
V: TRBV2
size: many
D: TRBD1
CDR3: CASVRPGTGRYGYTF
DNA: TGTGCCAGCGTGCGCCCCGGGACAGGGCGCTATGGCTACACCTTC

J: TRBJ2-1
V: TRBV11-1
size: NA
D: NA
CDR3: CASSSPGLVNEQFF
DNA: TGTGCCAGCAGCTCCCCCGGCCTAGTCAATGAGCAGTTCTTC

J: TRBJ1-1
V: TRBV28
size: NA
D: NA
CDR3: CASSSTGRGSGNTEAFF
DNA: TGTGCCAGCAGTTCGACAGGCCGAGGTAGTGGGAACACTGAAGCTTTCTTT

J: TRBJ2-1
V: TRBV19
size: NA
D: TRBD1
CDR3: CASSIDRSGGHQFF
DNA: TGTGCCAGTAGTATAGATCGGTCAGGGGGACATCAGTTCTTC

J: TRBJ2-3
V: TRBV11-2
size: many
D: NA
CDR3: CASSLVGGSARDTQYF
DNA: TGTGCCAGCAGCTTGGTAGGAGGATCGGCTCGGGATACGCAGTATTTT

J: TRBJ2-7
V: TRBV30
size: many
D: TRBD2
CDR3: CAWSVHTSGYYEQYF
DNA: TGTGCCTGGAGTGTACACACTAGCGGGTACTACGAGCAGTACTTC

J: TRBJ1-1
V: TRBV18
size: NA
D: NA
CDR3: CASSVGHESTEAFF
DNA: TGTGCCAGCTCAGTCGGACACGAGAGCACTGAAGCTTTCTTT

J: TRBJ1-2
V: TRBV30
size: many
D: NA
CDR3: CAWTVNYGYTF
DNA: TGTGCCTGGACAGTCAACTATGGCTACACCTTC

J: TRBJ2-5
V: TRBV28
size: many
D: NA
CDR3: CASSEGQTETQYF
DNA: TGTGCCAGCAGTGAAGGCCAGACGGAGACCCAGTACTTC

J: TRBJ2-7
V: TRBV20-1
size: many
D: TRBD2
CDR3: CSASPGLAGATYEQYF
DNA: TGCAGTGCTAGTCCGGGACTAGCGGGAGCAACCTACGAGCAGTACTTC

J: TRBJ1-2
V: TRBV20-1
size: few
D: NA
CDR3: CSQAGGREGYTF
DNA: TGCTCCCAGGCGGGGGGCCGGGAAGGCTACACCTTC

J: TRBJ1-2
V: TRBV28
size: many
D: NA
CDR3: CASTPHNYGYTF
DNA: TGTGCCAGCACCCCCCATAACTATGGCTACACCTTC

J: TRBJ1-1
V: TRBV2
size: many
D: NA
CDR3: CASLPGVAGPRKSEAFF
DNA: TGTGCCAGCCTCCCAGGGGTGGCAGGCCCTCGGAAAAGTGAAGCTTTCTTT

J: TRBJ2-7
V: TRBV7-9
size: many
D: TRBD2
CDR3: CASGNSGSPHEQYF
DNA: TGTGCCAGCGGTAACAGCGGGAGCCCGCACGAGCAGTACTTC

J: TRBJ2-7
V: TRBV3-1
size: many
D: TRBD1
CDR3: CASRPGTGSYEQYF
DNA: TGTGCCAGCAGACCCGGGACAGGCTCCTACGAGCAGTACTTC

J: TRBJ1-3
V: TRBV5-1
size: many
D: NA
CDR3: CASSLANGGVGNTIYF
DNA: TGCGCCAGCAGCTTGGCCAATGGAGGGGTCGGAAACACCATATATTTT

J: TRBJ2-3
V: TRBV11-2
size: many
D: TRBD2
CDR3: CASSSLAGGRTETDTQYF
DNA: TGTGCCAGCAGCTCTCTAGCGGGAGGGCGAACGGAGACAGATACGCAGTATTTT

J: TRBJ1-5
V: TRBV28
size: NA
D: NA
CDR3: CASSQMQVLGNQPQHF
DNA: TGTGCCAGCAGCCAAATGCAGGTTCTTGGCAATCAGCCCCAGCATTTT

J: TRBJ1-1
V: TRBV30
size: many
D: NA
CDR3: CAWSGVSMNTEAFF
DNA: TGTGCCTGGAGTGGGGTCTCAATGAACACTGAAGCTTTCTTT

J: TRBJ2-1
V: TRBV5-1
size: few
D: TRBD1
CDR3: CASSQDRGPNNEQFF
DNA: TGCGCCAGCAGCCAGGACAGGGGGCCCAACAATGAGCAGTTCTTC

J: TRBJ1-4
V: TRBV5-1
size: many
D: TRBD1
CDR3: CASSLEAGQGAEKLFF
DNA: TGCGCCAGCAGCTTGGAAGCGGGACAGGGTGCCGAAAAACTGTTTTTT

J: TRBJ2-1
V: TRBV4-2
size: many
D: NA
CDR3: CASSQVGGRGGNEQFF
DNA: TGTGCCAGCAGCCAAGTCGGAGGGAGGGGGGGCAATGAGCAGTTCTTC

J: TRBJ2-2
V: TRBV10-3
size: few
D: NA
CDR3: CAISESGTENTGELFF
DNA: TGTGCCATCAGTGAGTCTGGGACTGAGAACACCGGGGAGCTGTTTTTT

J: TRBJ1-1
V: TRBV5-1
size: many
D: NA
CDR3: CASKAATKNTEAFF
DNA: TGCGCCAGCAAAGCCGCCACAAAGAACACTGAAGCTTTCTTT

J: TRBJ2-3
V: TRBV18
size: NA
D: TRBD1
CDR3: CASSPTGVGTDTQYF
DNA: TGTGCCAGCTCACCGACAGGGGTAGGCACAGATACGCAGTATTTT

J: TRBJ2-5
V: TRBV5-1
size: many
D: NA
CDR3: CASSLAGSQETQYF
DNA: TGCGCCAGCAGCTTGGCCGGCAGCCAAGAGACCCAGTACTTC

J: TRBJ1-5
V: TRBV30
size: many
D: NA
CDR3: CAWSITGSNQPQHF
DNA: TGTGCCTGGAGTATTACGGGTAGCAATCAGCCCCAGCATTTT

J: TRBJ1-1
V: TRBV6-1
size: NA
D: NA
CDR3: CASRGWGNTEAFF
DNA: TGTGCCAGCCGCGGGTGGGGGAACACTGAAGCTTTCTTT

J: TRBJ2-3
V: TRBV12-3/TRBV12-4
size: many
D: TRBD1
CDR3: CASSQTGGTDTQYF
DNA: TGTGCCAGCAGTCAGACAGGGGGCACAGATACGCAGTATTTT

J: TRBJ1-4
V: TRBV11-2
size: many
D: TRBD1
CDR3: CASSRQGATNEKLFF
DNA: TGTGCCAGTTCCAGACAGGGGGCAACTAATGAAAAACTGTTTTTT

J: TRBJ2-7
V: TRBV12-3/TRBV12-4
size: many
D: TRBD2
CDR3: CASSLARGAYEQYF
DNA: TGTGCCAGCAGTTTAGCGCGGGGGGCCTACGAGCAGTACTTC

J: TRBJ1-5
V: TRBV12-3/TRBV12-4
size: many
D: NA
CDR3: CASSLSFRGSNQPQHF
DNA: TGTGCCAGCAGTTTAAGTTTCCGGGGTAGCAATCAGCCCCAGCATTTT

J: TRBJ2-7
V: TRBV12-3/TRBV12-4
size: many
D: NA
CDR3: CASSSTGAYEQYF
DNA: TGTGCCAGCAGTTCAACAGGAGCGTACGAGCAGTACTTC

J: TRBJ2-6
V: TRBV5-1
size: NA
D: TRBD1
CDR3: CASSLQGMSSGANVLTF
DNA: TGCGCCAGCAGCTTACAGGGGATGAGCTCTGGGGCCAACGTCCTGACTTTC

J: TRBJ2-2
V: TRBV7-6
size: many
D: TRBD1
CDR3: CASSKQGANTGELFF
DNA: TGTGCCAGCAGCAAACAGGGGGCGAACACCGGGGAGCTGTTTTTT

J: TRBJ2-1
V: TRBV28
size: few
D: NA
CDR3: CATADRRNEQFF
DNA: TGTGCCACCGCTGACAGGCGGAATGAGCAGTTCTTC

J: TRBJ2-7
V: TRBV3-1
size: many
D: TRBD2
CDR3: CASSQRAGGRRQYF
DNA: TGTGCCAGCAGCCAGCGAGCGGGCGGGAGAAGGCAGTACTTC

J: TRBJ1-1
V: TRBV19
size: NA
D: NA
CDR3: CASSIVGEERGTEAFF
DNA: TGTGCCAGTAGTATAGTCGGCGAGGAGCGGGGCACTGAAGCTTTCTTT

J: TRBJ2-1
V: TRBV2
size: many
D: TRBD2
CDR3: CASSNTGTSFNEQFF
DNA: TGTGCCAGCAGTAATACAGGGACTAGCTTTAATGAGCAGTTCTTC

J: TRBJ2-7
V: TRBV2
size: many
D: TRBD2
CDR3: CASMKGLAGRVYEQYF
DNA: TGTGCCAGCATGAAAGGACTAGCGGGAAGAGTGTACGAGCAGTACTTC

J: TRBJ2-2
V: TRBV2
size: NA
D: NA
CDR3: CASSVQSTGELFF
DNA: TGTGCCAGCAGTGTCCAGAGCACCGGGGAGCTGTTTTTT

J: TRBJ2-3
V: TRBV7-3
size: NA
D: TRBD2
CDR3: CASSYTSGRTDTQYF
DNA: TGTGCCAGCAGCTATACTAGCGGCCGCACAGATACGCAGTATTTT

J: TRBJ2-3
V: TRBV27
size: many
D: NA
CDR3: CASSPYKGADTQYF
DNA: TGTGCCAGCAGTCCCTACAAGGGTGCAGATACGCAGTATTTT

J: TRBJ2-3
V: TRBV7-6
size: many
D: NA
CDR3: CASSSLGHTQYF
DNA: TGTGCCAGCAGCTCCTTAGGGCATACGCAGTATTTT

J: TRBJ2-5
V: TRBV7-2
size: many
D: NA
CDR3: CASSPTGETQYF
DNA: TGTGCCAGCAGCCCCACGGGGGAGACCCAGTACTTC

J: TRBJ2-5
V: TRBV11-2
size: many
D: TRBD2
CDR3: CASSLGLAGQETQYF
DNA: TGTGCCAGCAGCTTAGGGCTAGCGGGACAAGAGACCCAGTACTTC

J: TRBJ2-4
V: TRBV28
size: NA
D: TRBD1
CDR3: CASSSSGGAYIQYF
DNA: TGTGCCAGCAGTAGTTCAGGGGGCGCGTACATTCAGTACTTC

J: TRBJ1-4
V: TRBV4-1
size: NA
D: NA
CDR3: CASSLLPGANEKLFF
DNA: TGCGCCAGCAGCCTATTGCCGGGAGCTAATGAAAAACTGTTTTTT

J: TRBJ1-5
V: TRBV28
size: once
D: TRBD1
CDR3: CASSLQGARGQPQHF
DNA: TGTGCCAGCAGCCTACAGGGGGCGCGCGGTCAGCCCCAGCATTTT

J: TRBJ2-3
V: TRBV28
size: many
D: NA
CDR3: CASREQGAGGTQYF
DNA: TGTGCCAGCAGAGAACAGGGAGCGGGCGGTACGCAGTATTTT

J: TRBJ2-1
V: TRBV20-1
size: many
D: NA
CDR3: CSARLTRTYNEQFF
DNA: TGCAGTGCTCGACTGACCCGGACCTACAATGAGCAGTTCTTC

J: TRBJ2-5
V: TRBV6-1
size: many
D: NA
CDR3: CASIQARTQYF
DNA: TGTGCCAGCATACAGGCGAGGACCCAGTACTTC

J: TRBJ1-5
V: TRBV6-1
size: many
D: NA
CDR3: CASSDSNNQPQHF
DNA: TGTGCCAGCAGTGACTCCAACAATCAGCCCCAGCATTTT

J: TRBJ2-7
V: TRBV5-1
size: many
D: NA
CDR3: CASSPIPGGAAEQYF
DNA: TGCGCCAGCAGCCCCATCCCTGGAGGGGCGGCCGAGCAGTACTTC

J: TRBJ2-6
V: TRBV3-1
size: NA
D: TRBD2
CDR3: CASSQDWAGGAGANVLTF
DNA: TGTGCCAGCAGCCAAGATTGGGCGGGGGGCGCTGGGGCCAACGTCCTGACTTTC

J: TRBJ2-7
V: TRBV4-1
size: NA
D: TRBD2
CDR3: CASSPPFSGRDEQYF
DNA: TGCGCCAGCAGCCCCCCTTTTAGCGGGAGGGACGAGCAGTACTTC

J: TRBJ2-1
V: TRBV28
size: many
D: NA
CDR3: CASSAFLTDYNEQFF
DNA: TGTGCCAGCAGCGCCTTCTTGACTGACTACAATGAGCAGTTCTTC